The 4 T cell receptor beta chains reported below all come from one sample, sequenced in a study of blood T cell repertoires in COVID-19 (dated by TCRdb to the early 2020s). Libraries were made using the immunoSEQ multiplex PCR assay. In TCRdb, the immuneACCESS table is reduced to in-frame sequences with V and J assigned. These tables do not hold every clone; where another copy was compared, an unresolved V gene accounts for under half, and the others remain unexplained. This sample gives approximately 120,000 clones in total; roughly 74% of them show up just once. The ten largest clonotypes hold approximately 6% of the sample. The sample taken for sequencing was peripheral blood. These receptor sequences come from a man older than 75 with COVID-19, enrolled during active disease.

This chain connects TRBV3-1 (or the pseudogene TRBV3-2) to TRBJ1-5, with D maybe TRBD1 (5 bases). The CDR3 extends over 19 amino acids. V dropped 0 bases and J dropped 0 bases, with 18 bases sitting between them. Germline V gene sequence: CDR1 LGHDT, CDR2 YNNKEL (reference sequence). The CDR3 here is CASSQEIPRQGYSNQPQHF. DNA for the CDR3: TGTGCCAGCAGCCAAGAAATCCCTCGGCAGGGCTATAGCAATCAGCCCCAGCATTTT.

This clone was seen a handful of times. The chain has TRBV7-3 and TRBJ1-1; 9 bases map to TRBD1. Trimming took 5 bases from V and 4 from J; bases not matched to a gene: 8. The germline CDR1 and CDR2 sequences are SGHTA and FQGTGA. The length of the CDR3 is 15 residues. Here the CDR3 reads CASSATGGMGTEAFF. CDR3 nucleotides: TGTGCCAGCAGCGCCACAGGGGGCATGGGCACTGAAGCTTTCTTT. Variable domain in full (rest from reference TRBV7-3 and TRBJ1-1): GAGVSQTPSNKVTEKGKYVELRCDPISGHTALYWYRQSLGQGPEFLIYFQGTGAADDSGLPNDRFFAVRPEGSVSTLKIQRTERGDSAVYLCASSATGGMGTEAFFGQGTRLTVV.

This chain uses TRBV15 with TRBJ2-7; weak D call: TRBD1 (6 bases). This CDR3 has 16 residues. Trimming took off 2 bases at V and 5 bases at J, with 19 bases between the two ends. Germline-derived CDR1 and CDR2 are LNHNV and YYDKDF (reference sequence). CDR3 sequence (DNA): TGTGCCACCAGCAGACTTACAGGGCTAGGGGGTAACGAGCAGTACTTC. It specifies CATSRLTGLGGNEQYF.

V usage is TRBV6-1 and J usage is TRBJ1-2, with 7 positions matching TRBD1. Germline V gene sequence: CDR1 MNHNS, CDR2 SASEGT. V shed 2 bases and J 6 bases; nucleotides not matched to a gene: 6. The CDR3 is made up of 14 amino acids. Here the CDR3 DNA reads TGTGCCAGCAGTGAACAGGGGGGCATCCATGGCTACACCTTC. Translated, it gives CASSEQGGIHGYTF.